This T cell receptor beta chain was sequenced for a study of CD8+ T cells in alopecia areata. Across the whole study: Disease severity was quantified as SALT score of affected scalp area. Study-wide results and limits: Expanded CD8+ clones among the top 100, and scalp clonality, were significantly decreased by tofacitinib.

The treatment: oral pan-JAK inhibitor, 5-10 mg twice daily. On this clone: Its antigen is still unknown.

The V gene's germline CDR1 is LNHNV and CDR2 YYDKDF (reference sequence). Trimming took 0 bases from V and 0 from J, leaving 15 bases between them. This CDR3 comprises 17 residues. Investigators isolated RNA and reverse transcribed it into cDNA to act as the sequencing template. The data were produced by immunoSEQ multiplex PCR, yet TCRdb's version contains in-frame clones alone and is incomplete. The sample yields around 100,000 clones, approximately 54% seen once. The source is a human donor with alopecia areata. The rearrangement uses TRBV15 and TRBJ2-7, with D hard to call. Specimen: CD8+ T cells sorted from blood, collected at week 24, from a patient treated with tofacitinib. The chain's CDR3 is CATSRDFIHQSSYEQYF. The CDR3 nucleotides read TGTGCCACCAGCAGAGATTTCATTCACCAGAGCTCCTACGAGCAGTACTTC. The full variable domain, rest sourced from reference TRBV15 and TRBJ2-7, is DAMVIQNPRYQVTQFGKPVTLSCSQTLNHNVMYWYQQKSSQAPKLLFHYYDKDFNNEADTPDNFQSRRPNTSFCFLDIRSPGLGDTAMYLCATSRDFIHQSSYEQYFGPGTRLTVT.